These T cell receptor beta chains were read from a single sample in a study of OX40 agonist ivuxolimab in advanced cancers. The data were produced by immunoSEQ multiplex PCR, yet TCRdb's version contains in-frame clones alone and is incomplete. The data contain roughly 80,000 clones, over 90% of them singletons. Sequencing was performed on CD4+ or CD8+ T cells sorted from blood, taken in a trial of the OX40 agonist ivuxolimab. These receptors came from an adult with an advanced solid tumor such as melanoma, head and neck, liver or kidney cancer. The CDR3 runs from the conserved cysteine through the conserved F or W. The D gene is left open where the match is weak. A row's size may be missing; if present it is once, few, many or a size class.

V gene: TRBV4-1; J gene: TRBJ2-5; D gene: -; clone size: -; CDR3 protein: CASSQRQVRGETQYF; CDR3 DNA: TGCGCCAGCAGCCAGCGACAGGTGAGGGGAGAGACCCAGTACTTC
V gene: TRBV19; J gene: TRBJ2-7; D gene: -; clone size: -; CDR3 protein: CASSSGITYEQYF; CDR3 DNA: TGTGCCAGTAGTTCGGGAATCACCTACGAGCAGTACTTC
V gene: TRBV11-2; J gene: TRBJ1-6; D gene: -; clone size: -; CDR3 protein: CASSRPGGNSPLHF; CDR3 DNA: TGTGCCAGCAGCCGCCCCGGGGGGAATTCACCCCTCCACTTT
V gene: TRBV25-1; J gene: TRBJ1-2; D gene: -; clone size: once; CDR3 protein: CASSKGGGARDGYTF; CDR3 DNA: TGTGCCAGCAGTAAGGGTGGGGGGGCGCGTGATGGCTACACCTTC
V gene: TRBV9; J gene: TRBJ2-1; D gene: -; clone size: once; CDR3 protein: CASSVGFETDGRGQFF; CDR3 DNA: TGTGCCAGCAGCGTAGGTTTCGAGACTGACGGTCGGGGGCAGTTCTTC
V gene: TRBV5-6; J gene: TRBJ2-5; D gene: -; clone size: -; CDR3 protein: CASSLAAGWETQYF; CDR3 DNA: TGTGCCAGCAGCTTGGCCGCAGGCTGGGAGACCCAGTACTTC
V gene: TRBV2; J gene: TRBJ2-3; D gene: -; clone size: -; CDR3 protein: CASSEAPGLYTDTQYF; CDR3 DNA: TGTGCCAGCAGTGAAGCGCCGGGACTGTACACAGATACGCAGTATTTT
V gene: TRBV10-2; J gene: TRBJ2-3; D gene: -; clone size: once; CDR3 protein: CASISPTGDTQYF; CDR3 DNA: TGCGCCAGCATAAGCCCGACGGGTGATACGCAGTATTTT
V gene: TRBV19; J gene: TRBJ1-1; D gene: -; clone size: -; CDR3 protein: CASSIGGQAEAFF; CDR3 DNA: TGTGCCAGTAGTATAGGGGGACAAGCTGAAGCTTTCTTT
V gene: TRBV7-8; J gene: TRBJ1-1; D gene: -; clone size: -; CDR3 protein: CASSLELGWLNTEAFF; CDR3 DNA: TGTGCCAGCAGCTTAGAATTAGGCTGGCTGAACACTGAAGCTTTCTTT
V gene: TRBV25-1; J gene: TRBJ1-5; D gene: -; clone size: -; CDR3 protein: CASSWGTKDQPQHF; CDR3 DNA: TGTGCCAGCAGTTGGGGTACCAAGGATCAGCCCCAGCATTTT
V gene: TRBV15; J gene: TRBJ1-5; D gene: TRBD1; clone size: -; CDR3 protein: CATSPDRGRSNQPQHF; CDR3 DNA: TGTGCCACCAGCCCTGACAGGGGACGAAGCAATCAGCCCCAGCATTTT
V gene: TRBV7-7; J gene: TRBJ2-3; D gene: -; clone size: -; CDR3 protein: CASSLRGRGTDTQYF; CDR3 DNA: TGTGCCAGCAGCTTAAGAGGGCGTGGCACAGATACGCAGTATTTT
V gene: TRBV7-3; J gene: TRBJ2-7; D gene: -; clone size: -; CDR3 protein: CASSPDGIGRYEQYF; CDR3 DNA: TGTGCCAGCAGCCCCGACGGAATTGGAAGGTACGAGCAGTACTTC
V gene: TRBV27; J gene: TRBJ2-1; D gene: -; clone size: once; CDR3 protein: CASSFQGGNEQFF; CDR3 DNA: TGTGCCAGCAGTTTCCAGGGGGGGAATGAGCAGTTCTTC
V gene: TRBV19; J gene: TRBJ1-2; D gene: -; clone size: -; CDR3 protein: CASSEDGSWGYTF; CDR3 DNA: TGTGCCAGTAGCGAAGACGGTTCGTGGGGCTACACCTTC
V gene: TRBV9; J gene: TRBJ2-5; D gene: -; clone size: -; CDR3 protein: CASSVATSETQYF; CDR3 DNA: TGTGCCAGCAGCGTAGCTACATCGGAGACCCAGTACTTC
V gene: TRBV2; J gene: TRBJ2-7; D gene: -; clone size: once; CDR3 protein: CASNPQGWDEQYF; CDR3 DNA: TGTGCCAGCAATCCACAGGGATGGGACGAGCAGTACTTC
V gene: TRBV5-1; J gene: TRBJ2-1; D gene: TRBD2; clone size: few; CDR3 protein: CASSFPEGSGRNEQFF; CDR3 DNA: TGCGCCAGCAGCTTTCCGGAGGGTAGCGGGAGGAATGAGCAGTTCTTC
V gene: TRBV13; J gene: TRBJ2-3; D gene: -; clone size: -; CDR3 protein: CASSQSPSPDTQYF; CDR3 DNA: TGTGCCAGCAGCCAAAGCCCTAGTCCAGATACGCAGTATTTT
V gene: TRBV7-9; J gene: TRBJ1-4; D gene: -; clone size: -; CDR3 protein: CASSLGDSINEKLFF; CDR3 DNA: TGTGCCAGCAGCTTGGGGGACTCCATTAATGAAAAACTGTTTTTT
V gene: TRBV11-2; J gene: TRBJ2-1; D gene: TRBD2; clone size: -; CDR3 protein: CASGWSAGGNYNEQFF; CDR3 DNA: TGTGCCAGCGGGTGGAGCGCGGGAGGGAACTACAATGAGCAGTTCTTC